The TCR beta chain under discussion was sequenced for a study of blood T cell repertoires in COVID-19. Study details: The samples span acute and convalescent COVID-19 from the United States, Italy and Spain. Sample material is recorded as cDNA or gDNA derived from T cells, B-cell-depleted T cells, or PBMCs.

CDR1 SGHNT and CDR2 YENEEA come from the germline V gene. The germline V and J ends were trimmed by 6 bases and 2 bases, with 11 bases remaining between them. CDR3 length: 13 amino acids. Original analysis: Counts of nucleated cells, estimated from reference gene primer amplification, were obtained. Repertoires were generated with immunoSEQ multiplex PCR, while TCRdb's copy carries only in-frame clones and drops some. D and trimming come from the DNA, and the V and J calls and clone size come from that table. In the table there are about 430,000 clones, roughly 84% of which are singletons. Sequences were obtained from PBMCs or T cells enriched from blood (not recorded which). The sequence came from a woman aged 18-29 years who had been exposed to COVID-19. V usage is TRBV11-3 and J usage is TRBJ2-7; TRBD1 might be the D (5 bases). The CDR3 is CASSRDSTYEQYF. CDR3 DNA sequence: TGTGCCAGCAGTCGCGACAGTACCTACGAGCAGTACTTC.